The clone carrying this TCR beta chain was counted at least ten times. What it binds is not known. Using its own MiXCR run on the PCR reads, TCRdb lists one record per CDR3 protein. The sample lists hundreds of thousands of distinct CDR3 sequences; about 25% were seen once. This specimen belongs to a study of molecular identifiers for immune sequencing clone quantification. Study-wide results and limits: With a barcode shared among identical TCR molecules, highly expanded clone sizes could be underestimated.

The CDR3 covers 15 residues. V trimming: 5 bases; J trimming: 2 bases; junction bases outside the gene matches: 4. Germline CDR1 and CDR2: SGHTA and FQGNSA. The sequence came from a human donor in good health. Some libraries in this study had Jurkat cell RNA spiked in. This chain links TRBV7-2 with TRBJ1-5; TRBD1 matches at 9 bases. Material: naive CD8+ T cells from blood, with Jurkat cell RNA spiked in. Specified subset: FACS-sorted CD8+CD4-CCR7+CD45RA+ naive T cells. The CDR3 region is CASSLQGAGNQPQHF. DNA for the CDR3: TGTGCCAGCAGCCTACAGGGGGCTGGCAATCAGCCCCAGCATTTT.